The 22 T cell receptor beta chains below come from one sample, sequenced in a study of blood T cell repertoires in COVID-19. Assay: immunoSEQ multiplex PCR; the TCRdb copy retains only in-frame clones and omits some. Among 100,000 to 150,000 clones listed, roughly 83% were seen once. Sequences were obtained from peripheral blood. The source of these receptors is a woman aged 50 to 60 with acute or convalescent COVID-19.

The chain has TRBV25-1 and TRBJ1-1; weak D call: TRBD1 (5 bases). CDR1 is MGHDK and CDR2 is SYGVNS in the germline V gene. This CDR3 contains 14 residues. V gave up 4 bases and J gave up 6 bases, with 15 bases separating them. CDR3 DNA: TGTGCCAGCAGTGGGGCAGGGCTTAGCTCTGAAGCTTTCTTT. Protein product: CASSGAGLSSEAFF.

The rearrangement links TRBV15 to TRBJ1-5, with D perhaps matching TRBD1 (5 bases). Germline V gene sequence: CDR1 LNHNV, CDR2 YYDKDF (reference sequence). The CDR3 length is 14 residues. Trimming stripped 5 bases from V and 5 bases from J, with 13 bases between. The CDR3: CATSPYGGYQPQHF. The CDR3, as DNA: TGTGCCACCAGCCCCTATGGGGGGTATCAGCCCCAGCATTTT.

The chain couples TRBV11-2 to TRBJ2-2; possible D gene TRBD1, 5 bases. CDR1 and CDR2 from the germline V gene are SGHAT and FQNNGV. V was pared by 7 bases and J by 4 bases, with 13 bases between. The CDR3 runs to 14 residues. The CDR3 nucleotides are TGTGCCAGCACCCCAAGGGGTTTCACCGGGGAGCTGTTTTTT. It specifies CASTPRGFTGELFF. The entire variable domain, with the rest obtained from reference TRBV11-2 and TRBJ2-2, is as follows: EAGVAQSPRYKIIEKRQSVAFWCNPISGHATLYWYQQILGQGPKLLIQFQNNGVVDDSQLPKDRFSAERLKGVDSTLKIQPAKLEDSAVYLCASTPRGFTGELFFGEGSRLTVL.

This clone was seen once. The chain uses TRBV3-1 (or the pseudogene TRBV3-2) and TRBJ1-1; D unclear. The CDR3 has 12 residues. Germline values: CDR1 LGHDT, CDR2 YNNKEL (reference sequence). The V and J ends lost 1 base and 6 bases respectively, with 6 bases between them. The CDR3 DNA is TGTGCCAGCAGCCAAGTAAATGCTGAAGCTTTCTTT. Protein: CASSQVNAEAFF.

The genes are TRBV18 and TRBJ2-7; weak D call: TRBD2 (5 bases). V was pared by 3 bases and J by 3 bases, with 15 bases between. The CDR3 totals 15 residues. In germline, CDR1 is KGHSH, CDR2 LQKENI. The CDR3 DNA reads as TGTGCCAGCTCACCCTCCTCGGGAACTAGCTACGAGCAGTACTTC. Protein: CASSPSSGTSYEQYF. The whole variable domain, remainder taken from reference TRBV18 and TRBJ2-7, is NAGVMQNPRHLVRRRGQEARLRCSPMKGHSHVYWYRQLPEEGLKFMVYLQKENIIDESGMPKERFSAEFPKEGPSILRIQQVVRGDSAAYFCASSPSSGTSYEQYFGPGTRLTVT.

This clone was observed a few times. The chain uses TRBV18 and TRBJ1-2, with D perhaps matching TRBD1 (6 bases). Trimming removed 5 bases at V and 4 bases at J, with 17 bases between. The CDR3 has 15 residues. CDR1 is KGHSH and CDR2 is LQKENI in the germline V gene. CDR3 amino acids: CASSESRDTIYGYTF. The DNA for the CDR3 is TGTGCCAGCTCAGAATCCCGGGACACGATCTATGGCTACACCTTC.

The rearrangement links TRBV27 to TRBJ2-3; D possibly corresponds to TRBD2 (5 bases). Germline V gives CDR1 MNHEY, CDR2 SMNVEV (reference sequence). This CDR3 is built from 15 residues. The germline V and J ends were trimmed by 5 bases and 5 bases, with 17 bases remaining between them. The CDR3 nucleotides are TGTGCCAGCAGTCCGGGGATCGGGGTAGAAGATACGCAGTATTTT. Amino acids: CASSPGIGVEDTQYF.

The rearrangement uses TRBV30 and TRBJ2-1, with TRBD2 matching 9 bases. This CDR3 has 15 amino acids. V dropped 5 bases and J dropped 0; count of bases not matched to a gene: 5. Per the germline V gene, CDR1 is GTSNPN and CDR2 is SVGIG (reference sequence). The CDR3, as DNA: TGTGCCTGGGCAGCGGGGGGATCCTCCTACAATGAGCAGTTCTTC. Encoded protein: CAWAAGGSSYNEQFF.

This CDR3 is CASTPRRGEYGYTF. The CDR3 bases are TGTGCCAGCACGCCAAGACGGGGAGAGTATGGCTACACCTTC. The rearrangement uses TRBV3-1 (or the pseudogene TRBV3-2) and TRBJ1-2; D not resolved. Trimming removed 7 bases from V and 5 bases from J, with 17 bases in between. The germline CDR1 and CDR2 sequences are LGHDT and YNNKEL (reference sequence). The CDR3 has 14 residues.

CDR3 nucleotide sequence: TGTGCCAGCAGCTCCCAGTGGGGACAGGGGACAGGAAACACCATATATTTT. As protein: CASSSQWGQGTGNTIYF. This chain links TRBV5-6 with TRBJ1-3; TRBD1 matches 10 bases. The CDR3 runs 17 residues. Germline V gives CDR1 SGHDT, CDR2 YYEEEE. V lost 3 bases and J lost 4; bases outside the gene matches: 10.

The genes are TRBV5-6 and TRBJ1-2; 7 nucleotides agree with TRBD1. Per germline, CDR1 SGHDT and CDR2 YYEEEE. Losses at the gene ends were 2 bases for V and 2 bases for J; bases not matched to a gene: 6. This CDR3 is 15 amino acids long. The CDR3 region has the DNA TGTGCCAGCAGCTTCCGGGGGACAGCCAACTATGGCTACACCTTC. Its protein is CASSFRGTANYGYTF.

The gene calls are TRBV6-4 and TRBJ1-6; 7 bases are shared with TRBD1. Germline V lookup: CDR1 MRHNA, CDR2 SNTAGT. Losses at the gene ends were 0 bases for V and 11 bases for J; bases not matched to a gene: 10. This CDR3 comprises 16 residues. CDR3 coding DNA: TGTGCCAGCAGTGACTCGGGTGACAGGGTAGGGGCACCCCTCCACTTT. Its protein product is CASSDSGDRVGAPLHF.

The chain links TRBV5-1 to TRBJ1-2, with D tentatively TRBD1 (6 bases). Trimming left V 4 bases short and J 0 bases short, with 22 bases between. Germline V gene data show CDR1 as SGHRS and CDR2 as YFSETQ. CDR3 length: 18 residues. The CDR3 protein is CASSGGHGGVISNYGYTF. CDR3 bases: TGCGCCAGCAGCGGGGGACATGGGGGCGTTATCTCTAACTATGGCTACACCTTC.

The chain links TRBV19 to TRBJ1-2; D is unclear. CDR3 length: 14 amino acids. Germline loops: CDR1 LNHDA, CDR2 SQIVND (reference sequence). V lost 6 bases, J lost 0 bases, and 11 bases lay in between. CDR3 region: CASRFVTANYGYTF. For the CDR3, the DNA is TGTGCCAGTAGGTTCGTGACTGCTAACTATGGCTACACCTTC.

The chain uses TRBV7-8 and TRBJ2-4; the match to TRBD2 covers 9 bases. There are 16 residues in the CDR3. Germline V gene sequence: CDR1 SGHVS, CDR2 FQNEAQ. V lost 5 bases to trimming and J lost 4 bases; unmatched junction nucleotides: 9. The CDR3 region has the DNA TGTGCCAGCAGCCTACTGGCGGGGGGGTGGAAAAACATTCAGTACTTC. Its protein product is CASSLLAGGWKNIQYF.

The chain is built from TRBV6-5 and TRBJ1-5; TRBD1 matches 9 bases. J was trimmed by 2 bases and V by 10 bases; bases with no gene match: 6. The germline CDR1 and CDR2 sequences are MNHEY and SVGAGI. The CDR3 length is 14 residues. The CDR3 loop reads CATWGQGGNQPQHF. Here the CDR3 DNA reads TGTGCCACTTGGGGACAGGGAGGCAATCAGCCCCAGCATTTT.

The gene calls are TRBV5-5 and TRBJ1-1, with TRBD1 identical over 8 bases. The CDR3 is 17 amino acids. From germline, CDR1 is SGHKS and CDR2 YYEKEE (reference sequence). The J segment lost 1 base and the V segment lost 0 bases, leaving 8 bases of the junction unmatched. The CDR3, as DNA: TGTGCCAGCAGCTTGGTGTATTTGGGGACAGGGAACACTGAAGCTTTCTTT. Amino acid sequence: CASSLVYLGTGNTEAFF.

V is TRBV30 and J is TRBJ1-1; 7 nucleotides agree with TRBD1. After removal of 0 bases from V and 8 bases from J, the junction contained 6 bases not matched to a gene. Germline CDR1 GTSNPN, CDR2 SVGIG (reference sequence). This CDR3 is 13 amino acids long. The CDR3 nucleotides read TGTGCCTGGAGTGTACATCGGGACAGAGAAGCTTTCTTT. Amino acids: CAWSVHRDREAFF.

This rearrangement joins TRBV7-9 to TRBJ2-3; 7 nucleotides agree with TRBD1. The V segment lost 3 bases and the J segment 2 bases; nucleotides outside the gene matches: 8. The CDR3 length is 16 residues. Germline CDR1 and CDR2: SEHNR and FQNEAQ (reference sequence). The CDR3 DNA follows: TGTGCCAGCAGCTTTTCAAGGGGGCAAGTCACAGATACGCAGTATTTT. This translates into CASSFSRGQVTDTQYF.

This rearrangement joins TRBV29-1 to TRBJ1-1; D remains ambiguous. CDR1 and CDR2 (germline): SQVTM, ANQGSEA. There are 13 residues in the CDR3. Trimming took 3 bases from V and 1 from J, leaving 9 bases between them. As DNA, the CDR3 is TGCAGCGTTGAGAGCGGGGAGAACACTGAAGCTTTCTTT. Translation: CSVESGENTEAFF.

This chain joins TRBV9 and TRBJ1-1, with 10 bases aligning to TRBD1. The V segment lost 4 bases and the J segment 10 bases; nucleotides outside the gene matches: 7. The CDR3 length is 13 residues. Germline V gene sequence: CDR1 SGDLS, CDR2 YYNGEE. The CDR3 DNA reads TGTGCCAGCAGCCGGACAGGGGGAATTGCAGCTTTCTTT. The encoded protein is CASSRTGGIAAFF.

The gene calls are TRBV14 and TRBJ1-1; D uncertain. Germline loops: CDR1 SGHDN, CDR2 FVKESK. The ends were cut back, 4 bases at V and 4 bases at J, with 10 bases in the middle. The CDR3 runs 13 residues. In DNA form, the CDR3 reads TGTGCCAGCAGCCTAATCACTACCACTGAAGCTTTCTTT. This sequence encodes CASSLITTTEAFF.